This T cell receptor beta chain was identified in a study of T cell responses to AZD1222 COVID-19 vaccine. This CDR3 contains 17 residues. Trimming removed 4 bases from V and 2 bases from J, with 21 bases in between. CDR1 SGHDT and CDR2 YYEEEE come from the germline V gene. Remarks on this clone: The antigen remains unidentified.

Clones were read by immunoSEQ multiplex PCR, and TCRdb kept only the in-frame ones, dropping some. This sample has 150,000 or so clones, with more than 85% found just once. Study-level results: Two AZD1222 doses significantly raised spike-specific TCR breadth and depth over controls. Targets within unmutated variant regions were reportedly found for nearly half of spike-specific TCRs. Females outnumbered males among donors, who were mostly white British; clonal diversity was possibly underestimated.

The TCR sequence derives from an adult in good health. The chain links TRBV5-6 to TRBJ2-5, with a possible D match to TRBD2 (7 bases). The sample consisted of peripheral blood, taken on day 0 of AZD1222 vaccination. In nucleotides, the CDR3 is TGTGCCAGCAGCCCCCCATGGGGGGGGACACCTCAAGAGACCCAGTACTTC. Protein sequence: CASSPPWGGTPQETQYF.